The entry below describes one T cell receptor (beta chain). A few counts support this clonotype. The specificity of this receptor is unknown. No quality values exist for individual bases; no much larger clone is one base distant. The sample belongs to a study of blood T cells in healthy people across ages (dated by TCRdb to 2014 to 2015). Study-wide context: In model experiments, template switching captured about one uniquely barcoded TCR beta cDNA molecule for every two T cells. Age-related changes in TCR beta repertoire diversity were measured in the study by deep sequencing normalized with unique cDNA molecular identifiers. The donors were divided into four age groups: young (average around 15 years), middle-aged (roughly 42), aged (approximately 62) and long-lived (about 80). Donors of different ages were randomly distributed across sequencing lanes to avoid experimental bias. For two donors (one aged 18 to 29 and one aged 80 or older), the study analyzed two additional independent replicas of 1 million unique cDNA reads from the same blood draw. Here is what the overall study found, with its caveats: Observed TCR beta diversity per million T cells fell roughly linearly with age, and a significant reduction was already apparent by age roughly 40. The long-lived group showed more naive CD4+ T cells, fewer expanded clones and increased TCR diversity than the aged group, suggesting age selection. Because donor CMV infection status was unknown, age-related changes in expanded clonotypes were potentially confounded. Estimates of total diversity from one million sequenced T cells were regarded as lower bounds and underestimates. Conclusive comparison of naive and antigen-experienced compartments was prevented by the profiling of bulk unsorted PBMCs. Observed TCR beta diversity correlated strongly with the percentage of naive T cells measured by flow cytometry.

The CDR3 spans 15 residues, from the cysteine through the phenylalanine. Of all the DNA, just the CDR3 is kept, 45 bases in frame from base 1. V and J lose 1 base and 4 bases, and a span of 12 bases separates them. The germline V gene yields SGHAT for CDR1 and FQNNGV for CDR2. The library relied on 5' RACE. TCRdb records Illumina HiSeq 2500 as the sequencer. A second PCR of roughly 7 to 12 cycles was performed with a sample-barcoded 5' primer and a J-beta primer mix. Each TCR beta cDNA molecule received a unique molecular identifier from a template-switch 5' adaptor carrying 12 random nucleotides. At least 2.5 million CDR3-containing paired-end reads were obtained from each sample. First-strand cDNA synthesis was performed from all RNA using the Mint cDNA synthesis kit, with priming by a TRBC-specific oligonucleotide. After uracil-DNA glycosylase treatment, a first 18-cycle PCR used universal primers M1SS and BC2_uni_R on all cDNA. The study's processing was this. For normalization, 1 million high-quality reads, each with a distinct molecular identifier, were randomly selected from each sample. Reads with shared molecular identifiers were discarded instead of being binned into consensus sequences. MiTCR, set to a Q25 quality threshold and the strictest error-elimination algorithm, was used for CDR3 identification, clonotype clustering and error correction. Lower-bound total TCR beta diversity was estimated with a nonparametric unseen species model using Euler transformation. TCRdb applied fastp at Q25 and MiXCR to the public reads, then kept only in-frame beta chains. Every CDR3 protein is listed once, alongside the most common genes and DNA of its rows. The authors' filters were not applied to this entry. Counted in this sample were 380,000 or so distinct CDR3 sequences; 52% of them appeared once. The ten most abundant clones make up under 65% of the sample.

The approximately 39 donors, aged about 6 to 95 years, were systemically healthy Caucasian individuals from Russia. About 10 milliliters of peripheral blood were collected from each donor into EDTA-treated Vacutainer tubes. Ficoll-Paque density-gradient centrifugation was used to isolate PBMCs, with at least 7 million per sample. Trizol reagent was used to extract total RNA from the PBMCs, yielding at least 6 micrograms per sample. For every donor, flow cytometry on a PBMC aliquot measured the percentage of naive CD45RAhigh/CD27high T cells. Sequenced sample: blood. The sequence was collected from a man in his sixties in good health. The sequence joins TRBV11-2 to TRBJ2-3, with TRBD1 perhaps the D gene, on 5 matching bases. The CDR3 corresponds to CASSLGPQGADTQYF. In nucleotides, the sequence is TGTGCCAGCAGCTTAGGGCCCCAGGGCGCAGATACGCAGTATTTT.